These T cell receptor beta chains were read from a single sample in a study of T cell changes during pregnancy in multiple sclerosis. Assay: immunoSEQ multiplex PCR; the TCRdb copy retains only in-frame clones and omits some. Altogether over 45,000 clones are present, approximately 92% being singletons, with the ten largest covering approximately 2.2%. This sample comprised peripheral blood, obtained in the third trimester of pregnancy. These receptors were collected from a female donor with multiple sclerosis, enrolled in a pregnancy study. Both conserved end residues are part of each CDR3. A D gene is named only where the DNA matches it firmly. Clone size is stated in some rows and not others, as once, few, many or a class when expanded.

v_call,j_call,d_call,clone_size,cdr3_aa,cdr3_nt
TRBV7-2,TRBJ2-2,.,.,CASSQYEGSTGELFF,TGCGCCAGCAGCCAATATGAGGGAAGCACCGGGGAGCTGTTTTTT
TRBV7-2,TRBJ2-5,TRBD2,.,CASSLALAGRETQYF,TGTGCCAGCAGCTTAGCACTAGCGGGTAGAGAGACCCAGTACTTC
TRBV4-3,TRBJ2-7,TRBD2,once,CASSTRILAGVHEQYF,TGCGCCAGCAGTACACGAATACTAGCGGGAGTACACGAGCAGTACTTC
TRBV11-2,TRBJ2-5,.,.,CASSPGSLAGYQETQYF,TGTGCCAGCAGCCCGGGCTCCTTGGCGGGGTACCAAGAGACCCAGTACTTC
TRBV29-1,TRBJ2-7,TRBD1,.,CSVEGGTGASYEQYF,TGCAGCGTAGAGGGGGGGACAGGGGCCTCCTACGAGCAGTACTTC
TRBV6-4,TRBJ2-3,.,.,CASSDDRGDTQYF,TGTGCCAGCAGTGACGATCGCGGAGATACGCAGTATTTT
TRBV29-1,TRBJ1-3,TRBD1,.,CSAGTDVYTIYF,TGCAGCGCGGGGACAGATGTGTACACCATATATTTT
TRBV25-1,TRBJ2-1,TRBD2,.,CASSEWGSGTYNEQFF,TGTGCCAGCAGTGAATGGGGTAGCGGGACTTACAATGAGCAGTTCTTC
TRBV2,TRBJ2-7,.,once,CASSEEAIGEQYF,TGTGCCAGCAGTGAAGAGGCTATCGGGGAGCAGTACTTC
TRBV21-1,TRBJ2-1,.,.,CASSNSASGSYNEQFF,TGTGCCAGCAGCAATTCGGCTAGCGGGAGTTACAATGAGCAGTTCTTC
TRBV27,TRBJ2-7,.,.,CASSLRYRGGHEQYF,TGTGCCAGCAGTTTACGGTACAGGGGAGGTCACGAGCAGTACTTC
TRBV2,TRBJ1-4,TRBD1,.,CASSEDRGTNEKLFF,TGTGCCAGCAGTGAAGACAGGGGCACTAATGAAAAACTGTTTTTT
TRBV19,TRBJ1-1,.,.,CASSIGGIGVNTEAFF,TGTGCCAGTAGTATCGGGGGGATAGGGGTTAACACTGAAGCTTTCTTT
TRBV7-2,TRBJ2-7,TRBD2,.,CASSLAPTSPSSYEQYF,TGTGCCAGCAGCTTAGCTCCGACTAGCCCGTCATCCTACGAGCAGTACTTC
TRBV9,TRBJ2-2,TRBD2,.,CASRKGLAGGNTGELFF,TGTGCCAGCAGAAAGGGACTAGCGGGAGGGAACACCGGGGAGCTGTTTTTT
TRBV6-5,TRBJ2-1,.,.,CASSYSGSRGYNEQFF,TGTGCCAGCAGTTACTCGGGGTCGCGGGGTTACAATGAGCAGTTCTTC
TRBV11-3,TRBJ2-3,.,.,CASSLLGRETDTQYF,TGTGCCAGCAGCTTATTGGGCAGGGAAACAGATACGCAGTATTTT
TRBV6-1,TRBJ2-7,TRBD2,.,CASSEALRAGAYEQYF,TGTGCCAGCAGTGAAGCGCTAAGGGCGGGAGCCTACGAGCAGTACTTC
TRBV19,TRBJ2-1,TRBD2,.,CASSSRTSWNEQFF,TGTGCCAGTAGTTCGCGGACTAGCTGGAATGAGCAGTTCTTC
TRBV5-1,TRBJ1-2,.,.,CASSLTGKDYGYTF,TGCGCCAGCAGCTTGACAGGGAAGGACTATGGCTACACCTTC
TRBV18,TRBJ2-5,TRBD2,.,CASSQTSGSETQYF,TGTGCCAGCTCACAGACTAGCGGGTCGGAGACCCAGTACTTC
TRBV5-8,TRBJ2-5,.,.,CASSNGLQETQYF,TGTGCCAGCAGCAATGGACTGCAAGAGACCCAGTACTTC
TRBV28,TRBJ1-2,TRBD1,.,CASRGTGQGIRGYTF,TGTGCCAGCAGGGGGACCGGACAGGGGATTCGGGGCTACACCTTC
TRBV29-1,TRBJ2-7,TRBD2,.,CSVRGVSYEQYF,TGCAGCGTTCGGGGGGTATCCTACGAGCAGTACTTC
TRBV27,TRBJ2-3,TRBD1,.,CASSLRDRALSADTQYF,TGTGCCAGCAGTTTACGGGACAGGGCCCTAAGCGCAGATACGCAGTATTTT
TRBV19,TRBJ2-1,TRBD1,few,CASSIDRGIPNEQFF,TGTGCCAGTAGTATTGACAGGGGGATCCCCAATGAGCAGTTCTTC
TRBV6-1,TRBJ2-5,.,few,CASSVQGGGQETQYF,TGTGCCAGCAGCGTACAGGGTGGAGGCCAAGAGACCCAGTACTTC
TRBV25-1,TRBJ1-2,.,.,CASSDRGAVRDGYTF,TGTGCCAGCAGTGACCGGGGGGCAGTAAGGGATGGCTACACCTTC
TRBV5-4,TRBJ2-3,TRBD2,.,CASSTGLAVSYTDTQYF,TGTGCCAGCAGCACGGGACTAGCGGTTAGCTACACAGATACGCAGTATTTT
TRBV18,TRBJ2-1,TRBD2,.,CASSPGLAVHNEQFF,TGTGCCAGCTCGCCGGGACTAGCGGTCCACAATGAGCAGTTCTTC
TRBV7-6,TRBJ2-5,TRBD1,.,CASSSATGVGETQYF,TGTGCCAGCAGCTCCGCGACAGGGGTAGGAGAGACCCAGTACTTC
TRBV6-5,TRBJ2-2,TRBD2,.,CASSYREGHTGELFF,TGTGCCAGCAGTTACCGGGAGGGACACACCGGGGAGCTGTTTTTT
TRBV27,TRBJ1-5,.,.,CASRDGSLSNQPQHF,TGTGCCAGCAGAGACGGGAGCCTGAGCAATCAGCCCCAGCATTTT
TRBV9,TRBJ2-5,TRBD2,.,CASSDLTSGRRETQYF,TGTGCCAGCAGCGACCTAACTAGCGGGAGGAGGGAGACCCAGTACTTC
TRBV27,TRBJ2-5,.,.,CASSLPDRETQYF,TGTGCCAGCAGTTTACCCGACAGGGAGACCCAGTACTTC
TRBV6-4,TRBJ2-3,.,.,CASSRTSLNTDTQYF,TGTGCCAGCAGTCGTACTAGCCTTAACACAGATACGCAGTATTTT
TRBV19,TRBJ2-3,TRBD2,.,CASSKASGRASDTQYF,TGTGCCAGTAGTAAGGCTAGCGGGAGGGCCTCAGATACGCAGTATTTT
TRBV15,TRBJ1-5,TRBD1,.,CATSRSGGNQPQHF,TGTGCCACCAGCAGATCAGGGGGAAATCAGCCCCAGCATTTT
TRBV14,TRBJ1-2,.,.,CASSQDRVARVEGYTF,TGTGCCAGCAGCCAAGATCGCGTTGCCAGGGTAGAGGGCTACACCTTC
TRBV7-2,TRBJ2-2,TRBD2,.,CASRLGLAGNTGELFF,TGTGCCAGCAGGCTGGGACTAGCGGGAAACACCGGGGAGCTGTTTTTT
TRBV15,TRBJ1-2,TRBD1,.,CATSMDRVTRGYTF,TGTGCCACCAGCATGGACAGGGTCACTCGCGGCTACACCTTC
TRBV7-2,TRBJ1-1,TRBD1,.,CASSRHTGDTEAFF,TGTGCCAGCAGCCGACATACAGGGGATACTGAAGCTTTCTTT
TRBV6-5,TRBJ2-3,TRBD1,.,CASTLGGKTDTQYF,TGTGCCAGCACCCTAGGGGGCAAGACAGATACGCAGTATTTT
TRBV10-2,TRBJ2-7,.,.,CASSGTSVGEQYF,TGCGCCAGCAGTGGTACTAGTGTCGGCGAGCAGTACTTC
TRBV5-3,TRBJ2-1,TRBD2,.,CARSSGYGTSGFQIYNEQFF,TGTGCCAGAAGCTCCGGATACGGGACTAGCGGGTTTCAGATCTACAATGAGCAGTTCTTC
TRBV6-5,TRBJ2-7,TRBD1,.,CASSLTGLNTYEQYF,TGTGCCAGCAGTTTGACAGGGCTAAATACCTACGAGCAGTACTTC
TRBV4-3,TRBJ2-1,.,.,CASSPAGAGRQFF,TGCGCCAGCAGCCCAGCCGGGGCGGGAAGGCAGTTCTTC
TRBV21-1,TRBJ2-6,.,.,CASSKIGALQSGANVLTF,TGTGCCAGCAGTAAGATTGGGGCACTCCAATCTGGGGCCAACGTCCTGACTTTC